This TCR beta chain was observed in a study of a mutant IDH1 vaccine in newly diagnosed glioma. Study-wide background: Vaccine dosing followed radiotherapy by 4-6 weeks, or accompanied temozolomide cycles.

In regard to this clone: Antigen: not known.

As for time point: week 23, last vaccination. The investigators gave 300 ug of mutant IDH1 20-mer peptide in each vaccine dose, together with topical imiquimod. TCRdb's copy holds only in-frame clones and misses some; the assay was immunoSEQ multiplex PCR. This sample yields around 40,000 clones, of which around 76% are seen a single time; more than 4.5% belongs to the top ten. The sequencing used PBMCs, collected from a glioma patient whose treatment included an IDH1 peptide vaccine. The source of this sequence is a man aged 50-59 years with glioma.

CDR3 region: CASSLGGTGTSGGKYYEQYF. The CDR3, as DNA: TGTGCCAGCAGCTTGGGGGGAACCGGGACTAGCGGGGGCAAATACTACGAGCAGTACTTC. The chain joins TRBV5-4 to TRBJ2-7; 14 nucleotides align to TRBD2. The CDR3 runs 20 residues. The trim removed 0 bases at V and 3 bases at J, leaving 14 bases unmatched. Germline V gene data show CDR1 as SGHNT and CDR2 as YYREEE (reference sequence).